Below, 19 T cell receptor beta chains from the same sample are listed, as sequenced in a study of T cells after posttransplantation cyclophosphamide. Here immunoSEQ multiplex PCR was the method, and the copy in TCRdb shows in-frame clones only, minus some. This table has more than 60,000 clones, roughly 95% appearing once. Sequenced sample: PBMCs. These TCRs come from a woman younger than 45 in good health and a related stem cell transplant donor.

This chain connects TRBV27 to TRBJ2-3; 7 bases fit TRBD1. This CDR3 is 14 amino acids long. V shed 3 bases, J shed 1 base, and the junction held 1 base outside the gene matches. Germline V gene sequence: CDR1 MNHEY, CDR2 SMNVEV (reference sequence). The CDR3 is CASSFDRGTDTQYF. DNA of the CDR3: TGTGCCAGCAGTTTCGACAGGGGCACAGATACGCAGTATTTT.

The chain has TRBV19 and TRBJ1-2; D gene ambiguous. The germline gives CDR1 LNHDA, CDR2 SQIVND (reference sequence). This CDR3 region has 14 residues. The ends were cut back, 3 bases at V and 2 bases at J, with 10 bases in the middle. This chain's CDR3 is CASSMASANYGYTF. The CDR3 coding sequence is TGTGCCAGTAGTATGGCGTCAGCCAACTATGGCTACACCTTC.

The chain recombines TRBV9 with TRBJ1-2, with no clear D. CDR1 is SGDLS, CDR2 YYNGEE, per germline. The V end was cut by 4 bases, the J end by 2 bases, with 15 bases between. This CDR3 region has 15 residues. DNA for the CDR3: TGTGCCAGCAGCCTCGGGCCGAATGGGAACTATGGCTACACCTTC. It encodes CASSLGPNGNYGYTF. The full variable domain, rest sourced from reference TRBV9 and TRBJ1-2, is DSGVTQTPKHLITATGQRVTLRCSPRSGDLSVYWYQQSLDQGLQFLIQYYNGEERAKGNILERFSAQQFPDLHSELNLSSLELGDSALYFCASSLGPNGNYGYTFGSGTRLTVV.

The chain employs TRBV6-1 and TRBJ2-1, with D uncertain. The CDR3 runs 12 residues. CDR1 is MNHNS and CDR2 is SASEGT in the germline V gene. V lost 6 bases to trimming and J lost 9 bases, with 12 bases between them. DNA for the CDR3: TGTGCCAGCAGAAACGCTGGCAGTGAGCAGTTCTTC. This codes for CASRNAGSEQFF.

The chain combines TRBV11-2 with TRBJ1-1; maybe TRBD1 (5 bases). V was trimmed by 2 bases and J by 6 bases, leaving 7 bases between them. CDR1 and CDR2 (germline): SGHAT, FQNNGV. The CDR3 is made up of 12 amino acids. CDR3 in amino acids: CASSLQGSEAFF. In DNA form, the CDR3 reads TGTGCCAGCAGCTTACAGGGCTCTGAAGCTTTCTTT.

The chain joins TRBV19 to TRBJ1-2; TRBD1 might be the D (6 bases). Looked up from germline, CDR1 is LNHDA and CDR2 is SQIVND (reference sequence). The CDR3 runs 19 residues. Trimming pared 4 bases from V and 3 bases from J, leaving 27 bases between. DNA of the CDR3: TGTGCCAGTAGTAACCCCCAGGGGTTTACCGGGGCGAGGGACTATGGCTACACCTTC. It encodes CASSNPQGFTGARDYGYTF.

The chain employs TRBV6-1 and TRBJ1-1; no firm D call. CDR1 MNHNS and CDR2 SASEGT come from the germline V gene. Trimming shortened V by 0 bases and J by 4 bases, and 9 bases separated the two germline ends. The CDR3 has 14 amino acids. The CDR3 sequence: CASSEAGSRTEAFF. DNA for the CDR3: TGTGCCAGCAGTGAAGCGGGGAGCCGCACTGAAGCTTTCTTT.

CDR3 in amino acids: CASSQDTNTDTQYF. CDR3 DNA: TGCGCCAGCAGCCAAGATACTAACACAGATACGCAGTATTTT. The gene calls are TRBV4-3 and TRBJ2-3; no reliable D call. Germline CDR1 is LGHNA and CDR2 is YSLEER. This CDR3 spans 14 amino acids. V was cut by 0 bases and J by 2 bases, with 6 bases left in between.

The chain couples TRBV28 to TRBJ1-2, with TRBD1 identical over 9 bases. V was pared by 3 bases and J by 4 bases, with 9 bases of the junction left unmatched. CDR3 length equals 16 residues. Germline V gene data show CDR1 as MDHEN and CDR2 as SYDVKM. The CDR3 loop reads CASSLTGGGMSYGYTF. The DNA for the CDR3 is TGTGCCAGCAGTTTGACAGGGGGAGGAATGAGCTATGGCTACACCTTC.

In regard to this clone: The sample carries other DNA sequences with the same CDR3. V usage is TRBV19 and J usage is TRBJ2-7, with TRBD1 identical over 7 bases. The J segment lost 4 bases and the V segment lost 4 bases, leaving 7 bases of the junction unmatched. The CDR3 contains 14 residues. The germline V gene encodes CDR1 LNHDA and CDR2 SQIVND (reference sequence). CDR3 amino acids: CASSTRDRPYEQYF. In DNA form, the CDR3 reads TGTGCCAGTAGTACCCGGGACAGACCATACGAGCAGTACTTC. Drawing the rest from reference TRBV19 and TRBJ2-7, the complete variable domain is DGGITQSPKYLFRKEGQNVTLSCEQNLNHDAMYWYRQDPGQGLRLIYYSQIVNDFQKGDIAEGYSVSREKKESFPLTVTSAQKNPTAFYLCASSTRDRPYEQYFGPGTRLTVT.

The chain couples TRBV2 to TRBJ1-1, with 8 bases aligning to TRBD1. Germline V gene data show CDR1 as SNHLY and CDR2 as FYNNEI. The CDR3 spans 16 residues. J lost 4 bases, V lost 2 bases, and 9 bases had no gene match. The CDR3 region has the DNA TGTGCCAGCAGTGAACGCCAGGGGGCAATCGGCACTGAAGCTTTCTTT. It codes for CASSERQGAIGTEAFF.

The gene calls are TRBV29-1 and TRBJ2-3; 8 bases map to TRBD2. Trimming took 4 bases from V and 3 from J; bases not matched to a gene: 15. Germline assignment: CDR1 SQVTM and CDR2 ANQGSEA. The CDR3 runs to 17 residues. The CDR3 region is CSVVGLASGGGTDTQYF. The CDR3 coding sequence is TGCAGCGTTGTCGGTTTGGCCAGCGGGGGAGGAACAGATACGCAGTATTTT.

The V and J genes are TRBV7-9 and TRBJ2-1; tentatively, D is TRBD1 (6 bases). From germline, CDR1 is SEHNR and CDR2 FQNEAQ (reference sequence). Trimming pared 1 base from V and 9 bases from J, leaving 13 bases between. The CDR3 covers 14 residues. CDR3 nucleotides: TGTGCCAGCAGCTTAGGGAACAGGGTTGGTGAGCAGTTCTTC. This codes for CASSLGNRVGEQFF.

This sequence joins TRBV9 and TRBJ2-1, with 11 bases matching TRBD2. The V and J ends lost 1 base and 12 bases, in that order; junction bases with no gene match: 6. Germline CDR1 SGDLS, CDR2 YYNGEE. The CDR3 has 14 amino acids. The CDR3 spells CASSVLLAGDPQFF. The CDR3 coding sequence is TGTGCCAGCAGCGTATTACTAGCGGGGGACCCGCAGTTCTTC.

This sequence joins TRBV5-1 and TRBJ1-1; 10 nucleotides line up with TRBD1. CDR1 is SGHRS and CDR2 is YFSETQ in the germline V gene. The CDR3 covers 13 residues. V shed 7 bases and J 5 bases; nucleotides not matched to a gene: 5. The CDR3 here is CASLRDRGTEAFF. In DNA form, the CDR3 reads TGCGCCAGCCTCCGGGACAGGGGAACTGAAGCTTTCTTT.

The rearrangement links TRBV6-5 to TRBJ1-2; D unclear. Trimming cost V 5 bases and J 5 bases, with 15 bases left between them. This CDR3 is 14 amino acids long. Germline CDR1 and CDR2: MNHEY and SVGAGI. DNA for the CDR3: TGTGCCAGCAGTGCCGAGGCGCTGCCTTATGGCTACACCTTC. Amino acids: CASSAEALPYGYTF.

J is TRBJ2-7 and V is TRBV11-2, with 7 positions matching TRBD2. This CDR3 comprises 14 residues. The junction had 1 base not matched to a gene; V was cut back by 2 bases and J by 0 bases. From germline, CDR1 is SGHAT and CDR2 FQNNGV. The CDR3 reads CASSLLADSYEQYF. CDR3 nucleotides: TGTGCCAGCAGCTTACTAGCGGACTCCTACGAGCAGTACTTC.

The J gene is TRBJ1-5, the V gene TRBV11-2; maybe TRBD1 (5 bases). The CDR3 covers 14 residues. Germline CDR1 and CDR2: SGHAT and FQNNGV. V gave up 8 bases and J gave up 9 bases, with 20 bases separating them. The CDR3 bases are TGTGCCAGCGCCCTTCGAACAGCGGGGGGGCCCCAGCATTTT. Amino acids: CASALRTAGGPQHF.

The chain links TRBV30 to TRBJ1-4, with unresolved D. This CDR3 is 14 amino acids long. The V and J ends lost 3 bases and 6 bases respectively, with 14 bases between them. CDR1 is GTSNPN, CDR2 SVGIG, per germline (reference sequence). CDR3 loop: CAWSFPSGHEKLFF. The DNA for the CDR3 is TGTGCCTGGAGCTTCCCCAGCGGGCATGAAAAACTGTTTTTT. The full variable domain, its missing parts supplied by reference TRBV30 and TRBJ1-4, is SQTIHQWPATLVQPVGSPLSLECTVEGTSNPNLYWYRQAAGRGLQLLFYSVGIGQISSEVPQNLSASRPQDRQFILSSKKLLLSDSGFYLCAWSFPSGHEKLFFGSGTQLSVL.